The entry that follows covers one T cell receptor beta chain sequence. Its recognized antigen is unknown. No much larger clone is present one base from it, and per-base qualities are unavailable. These data are taken from a study of post-analysis software for immune sequencing data (dated by TCRdb to about 2015). Notes on the research overall: Recorded disease courses included relapsing-remitting, secondary progressive and progressive-relapsing multiple sclerosis, with some patients lacking subtype annotation. The patient repertoires were compared against around 11 previously published healthy control repertoires obtained from donors aged about 6 to 28 years. A subset of samples was prepared in parallel using single-end sample barcoding, then pooled and co-amplified after Illumina adapter ligation.

What the research found in general, with its limitations: Significantly lower normalized Chao1 diversity was found in multiple sclerosis patients than in controls, suggesting substantial peripheral T-cell clonal expansion. The control group was slightly older than the multiple sclerosis patient group. Strong co-clustering of samples prepared in the same batch was shown by direct clustering with F measure, prompting a batch-effect correction. Patients showed significantly higher frequencies than controls for a handful of TRBV segments, among them TRBV5-6, TRBV5-1 and TRBV20-1.

To demonstrate the VDJtools post-analysis software, the study profiled TCR beta repertoires from the peripheral blood of some 13 young patients with multiple sclerosis. The multiple sclerosis patients were children and adolescents between roughly 6 and 17 years of age. The library was made by PCR. These reads were obtained on an Illumina HiSeq 2500. Unique molecular identifiers were incorporated into TCR beta cDNA libraries to reduce PCR and sequencing biases. Some 500,000 cDNA molecules were obtained per 1 to 10 million input T cells, so each molecule approximated one T cell. The same protocol used for the earlier healthy control dataset was applied to prepare and sequence the patient libraries. Samples belonging to the same batch were prepared together, multiplexed and sequenced on a shared HiSeq lane. On the study's bioinformatics: Raw barcoded reads were processed with MIGEC, discarding single-read molecular identifier groups before consensus assembly and CDR3 extraction. VDJtools was used for post-analysis of the clonotype tables, with diversity normalized by down-sampling every dataset to the smallest sample size. To correct batch-related cross-sample contamination, repertoire overlap clustering matched CDR3 amino acid sequences but not nucleotide sequences. TCRdb reanalyzed the raw reads on its own, using fastp at Q25 for trimming and MiXCR for clone calling, and kept in-frame beta chains. A single entry per CDR3 protein holds the most common genes and DNA from its merged rows. These V and J calls are TCRdb output, not the study's own analysis. The table for this sample lists roughly 400,000 distinct CDR3 sequences; 39% of them were counted only once. Approximately 7.7% of the sample lies in the top ten.

The CDR3 holds 13 amino acids from the cysteine to the phenylalanine. CDR3 DNA only is kept here, 39 bases in frame from base 1. V is cut by 3 bases and J by 14 bases, and the space between the germline ends is 19 bases. The germline V gene yields SGHRS for CDR1 and YFSETQ for CDR2. The sequenced sample was blood. Rearrangement joined TRBV5-1 to TRBJ2-3; the D gene is possibly TRBD2, with 5 bases matching. This sequence originates from a girl aged 2 to 9 with multiple sclerosis. The CDR3 reads CASSSGFETRTYF. The base sequence is TGCGCCAGCAGCTCGGGATTTGAGACAAGGACGTATTTT.